One and the same sample provided the 14 T cell receptor beta chains below, sequenced in a study of blood T cell repertoires in COVID-19. The assay was immunoSEQ multiplex PCR, and TCRdb's table has in-frame clones only and misses some. The sample shows about 140,000 clones, 88% of them seen only once. Material for sequencing was peripheral blood. The receptors stem from a human donor with COVID-19, enrolled during active disease. The donor label of this sample is uncertain.

The chain has TRBV6-5 and TRBJ2-2; 8 positions agree with TRBD1. V lost 6 bases, J lost 0 bases, and 0 bases stayed unmatched. Germline V lookup: CDR1 MNHEY, CDR2 SVGAGI. This CDR3 contains 14 residues. As DNA, the CDR3 is TGTGCCAGCAGCAGGGGGCCGAACACCGGGGAGCTGTTTTTT. Residues: CASSRGPNTGELFF.

V gene TRBV6-6 combines with J gene TRBJ1-3, with D perhaps TRBD1 (6 bases). The CDR3 loop spans 14 amino acids. Germline values: CDR1 MNHNY, CDR2 SVGAGI (reference sequence). V shed 6 bases and J shed 4 bases, with 13 bases lying between them. This chain's CDR3 is CASSPQGAGNTIYF. Written as DNA, the CDR3 is TGTGCCAGCAGCCCACAGGGTGCCGGAAACACCATATATTTT.

This clone was counted once. This sequence joins TRBV7-9 and TRBJ2-5, with a weak D call TRBD1 (6 bases). Germline V lookup: CDR1 SEHNR, CDR2 FQNEAQ (reference sequence). V dropped 5 bases and J dropped 3 bases, with 13 bases sitting between them. This CDR3 contains 14 residues. The CDR3 DNA sequence: TGTGCCAGCAGCCCGTGGACAGAGAAAGAGACCCAGTACTTC. Residues: CASSPWTEKETQYF.

This chain uses TRBV2 with TRBJ2-3; TRBD1 matches at 7 bases. This CDR3 is 15 amino acids long. Germline CDR1 is SNHLY and CDR2 is FYNNEI. V trimming: 6 bases; J trimming: 4 bases; junction bases outside the gene matches: 10. CDR3 protein: CASRNQGVGPDTQYF. The DNA for the CDR3 is TGTGCCAGCAGGAATCAGGGGGTCGGCCCAGATACGCAGTATTTT.

The V and J genes are TRBV5-1 and TRBJ1-2, with TRBD1 matching over 9 bases. The CDR3 length is 13 residues. Germline CDR1 SGHRS, CDR2 YFSETQ. After removal of 3 bases from V and 8 bases from J, the junction contained 5 bases not matched to a gene. The CDR3 bases are TGCGCCAGCAGCTCTTCGGGACAGGGAGGCTACACCTTC. It translates to CASSSSGQGGYTF. The whole variable domain, remainder taken from reference TRBV5-1 and TRBJ1-2, is KAGVTQTPRYLIKTRGQQVTLSCSPISGHRSVSWYQQTPGQGLQFLFEYFSETQRNKGNFPGRFSGRQFSNSRSEMNVSTLELGDSALYLCASSSSGQGGYTFGSGTRLTVV.

The CDR3 coding sequence is TGTGCCAGCAGCTGGACTTATACGAGGTTAGATACGCAGTATTTT. Translating it yields CASSWTYTRLDTQYF. The genes are TRBV2 and TRBJ2-3; D possibly corresponds to TRBD2 (5 bases). Trimming took 6 bases from V and 5 from J, leaving 18 bases between them. The CDR3 consists of 15 residues. The germline gives CDR1 SNHLY, CDR2 FYNNEI.

The chain is built from TRBV11-3 and TRBJ2-2; 10 bases fit TRBD1. Trimming took 1 base from V and 4 from J; bases not matched to a gene: 0. This CDR3 spans 15 amino acids. Looked up from germline, CDR1 is SGHNT and CDR2 is YENEEA. CDR3 sequence: CASSLGTGGTGELFF. The DNA for the CDR3 is TGTGCCAGCAGCTTAGGGACAGGGGGCACCGGGGAGCTGTTTTTT.

This clone showed up just once. V is TRBV3-1 (or the pseudogene TRBV3-2) and J is TRBJ1-1; possibly TRBD1 for D (5 bases). The CDR3 is made up of 15 amino acids. Germline V gives CDR1 LGHDT, CDR2 YNNKEL (reference sequence). Between the trimmed V and J ends, which lost 1 base and 4 bases, there was a span of 13 bases. CDR3: CASSQGVSGGTEAFF. The CDR3, as DNA: TGTGCCAGCAGCCAAGGAGTGTCGGGGGGCACTGAAGCTTTCTTT.

This chain uses TRBV19 with TRBJ2-5, with D perhaps matching TRBD1 (5 bases). Deletions cut 6 bases from V and 4 bases from J, with 9 bases between. This CDR3 has 12 residues. Germline loops: CDR1 LNHDA, CDR2 SQIVND (reference sequence). CDR3 sequence (DNA): TGTGCCAGTAGACAGGCCGGAGAGACCCAGTACTTC. It is translated as CASRQAGETQYF.

This chain links TRBV11-2 with TRBJ2-7; possible D gene TRBD2, 6 bases. V lost 4 bases and J lost 5, with 15 bases in between. Germline loops: CDR1 SGHAT, CDR2 FQNNGV. The CDR3 has 14 residues. Here the CDR3 reads CASSSAGLTDEQYF. CDR3 sequence (DNA): TGTGCCAGCAGCTCTGCGGGGCTTACGGACGAGCAGTACTTC.

The V gene is TRBV14, the J gene TRBJ1-6, with D possibly matching TRBD1 (5 bases). This CDR3 is 14 amino acids long. Trimming pared 2 bases from V and 7 bases from J, leaving 9 bases between. CDR1 is SGHDN and CDR2 is FVKESK in the germline V gene. CDR3 residues: CASSQRGWNSPLHF. The CDR3 bases are TGTGCCAGCAGCCAAAGGGGTTGGAATTCACCCCTCCACTTT.

This chain's CDR3 is CASSQDPGPGQPQHF. The CDR3 nucleotides read TGCGCCAGCAGCCAGGATCCAGGGCCGGGTCAGCCCCAGCATTTT. This sequence joins TRBV4-1 and TRBJ1-5, with D possibly being TRBD1 (5 bases). In germline, CDR1 is MGHRA, CDR2 YSYEKL. The CDR3 is 15 residues long. V shed 3 bases and J shed 6 bases, with 15 bases lying between them.

V gene TRBV29-1 combines with J gene TRBJ2-7, with 10 bases that match TRBD1. Germline trimming cut 4 bases from V and 9 bases from J; bases unmatched to any gene: 6. This CDR3 has 12 amino acids. CDR1 and CDR2 from the germline V gene are SQVTM and ANQGSEA. CDR3 in DNA: TGCAGCGTTGTCTCGACAGGGGGCGTGCAGTACTTC. Protein product: CSVVSTGGVQYF.

The chain links TRBV6-6 to TRBJ2-5; tentative D call: TRBD1 (6 bases). Trimming removed 0 bases from V and 5 bases from J, with 16 bases in between. This CDR3 is built from 16 residues. Germline CDR1 MNHNY, CDR2 SVGAGI (reference sequence). The CDR3, as DNA: TGTGCCAGCAGTTACTCTAACAGGGTTAAAGGGGAGACCCAGTACTTC. Encoded protein: CASSYSNRVKGETQYF.